This T cell receptor (beta chain) comes out of a study of breast tumors, draining lymph nodes, adjacent tissues. There are many counts of this clonotype. Its matching antigen is unknown. Samples came from axillary lymph nodes draining the breast cancer. MiXCR was run by TCRdb on the multiplex PCR reads, yielding one entry per CDR3 protein. The profile shows about 94,000 distinct CDR3 sequences, roughly 28% of them singletons. Overall study findings and caveats: Compared with lymph nodes, tumors were less diverse; compared with nontumor tissue, more. Luminal-like breast cancer showed significantly greater tumor-nontumor repertoire similarity than basal-like breast cancer did. Most tumor T cells seemingly derive from lymph node, then expand in tumor.

The sequencing input was axillary lymph node tissue. This clonotype originated in a female donor with breast cancer. Some clones in this sample may be carry-over from other donors' samples.

The CDR3 bases are TGCAGTGCTAGTTCTTCCTTGACCGGGGAGCTGTTTTTT. Translating it yields CSASSSLTGELFF. This sequence joins TRBV20-1 and TRBJ2-2; D remains ambiguous. The CDR3 is 13 amino acids. Trimming stripped 3 bases from V and 5 bases from J, with 10 bases between. Per germline, CDR1 DFQATT and CDR2 SNEGSKA (reference sequence).